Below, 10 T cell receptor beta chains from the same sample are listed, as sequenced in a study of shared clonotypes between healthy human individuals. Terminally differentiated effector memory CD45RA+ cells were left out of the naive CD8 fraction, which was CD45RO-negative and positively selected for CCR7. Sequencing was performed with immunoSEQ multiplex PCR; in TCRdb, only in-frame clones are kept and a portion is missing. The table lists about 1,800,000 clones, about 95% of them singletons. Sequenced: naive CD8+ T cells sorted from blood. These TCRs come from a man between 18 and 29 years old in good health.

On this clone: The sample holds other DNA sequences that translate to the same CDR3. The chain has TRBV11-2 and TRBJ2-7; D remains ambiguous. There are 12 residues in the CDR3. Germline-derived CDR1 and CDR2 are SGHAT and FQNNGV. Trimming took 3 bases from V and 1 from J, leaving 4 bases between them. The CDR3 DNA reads TGTGCCAGCAGCTTTCCGTCCTACGAGCAGTACTTC. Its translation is CASSFPSYEQYF. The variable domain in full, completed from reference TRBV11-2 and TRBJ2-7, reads EAGVAQSPRYKIIEKRQSVAFWCNPISGHATLYWYQQILGQGPKLLIQFQNNGVVDDSQLPKDRFSAERLKGVDSTLKIQPAKLEDSAVYLCASSFPSYEQYFGPGTRLTVT.

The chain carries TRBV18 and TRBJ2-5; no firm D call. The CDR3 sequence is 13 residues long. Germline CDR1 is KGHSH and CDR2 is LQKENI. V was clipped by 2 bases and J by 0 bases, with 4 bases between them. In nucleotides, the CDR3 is TGTGCCAGCTCACCAGAGTACCAAGAGACCCAGTACTTC. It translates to CASSPEYQETQYF. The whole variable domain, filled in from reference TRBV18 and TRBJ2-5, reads NAGVMQNPRHLVRRRGQEARLRCSPMKGHSHVYWYRQLPEEGLKFMVYLQKENIIDESGMPKERFSAEFPKEGPSILRIQQVVRGDSAAYFCASSPEYQETQYFGPGTRLLVL.

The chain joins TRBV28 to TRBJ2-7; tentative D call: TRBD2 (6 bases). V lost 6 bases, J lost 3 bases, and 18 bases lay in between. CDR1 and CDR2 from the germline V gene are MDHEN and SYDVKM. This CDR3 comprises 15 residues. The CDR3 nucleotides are TGTGCCAGCAGCCGGCGCGGGGAAATGGACTACGAGCAGTACTTC. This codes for CASSRRGEMDYEQYF.

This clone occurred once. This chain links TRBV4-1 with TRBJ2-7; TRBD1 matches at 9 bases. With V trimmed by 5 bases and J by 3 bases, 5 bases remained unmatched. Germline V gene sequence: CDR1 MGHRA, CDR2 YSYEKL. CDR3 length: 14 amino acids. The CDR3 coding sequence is TGCGCCAGCAGCTCGGACAGGGGTGGCTACGAGCAGTACTTC. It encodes CASSSDRGGYEQYF.

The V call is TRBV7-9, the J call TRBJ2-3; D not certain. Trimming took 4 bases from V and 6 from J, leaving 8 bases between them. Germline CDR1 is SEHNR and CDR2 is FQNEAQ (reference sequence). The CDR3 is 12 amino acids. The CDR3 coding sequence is TGTGCCAGCAGCTCAGGAATGGATACGCAGTATTTT. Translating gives CASSSGMDTQYF.

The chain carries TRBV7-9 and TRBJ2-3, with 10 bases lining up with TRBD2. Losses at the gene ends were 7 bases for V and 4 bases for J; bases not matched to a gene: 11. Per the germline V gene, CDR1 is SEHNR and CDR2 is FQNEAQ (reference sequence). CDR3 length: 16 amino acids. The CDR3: CASIMGLAGASDTQYF. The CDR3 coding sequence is TGTGCCAGCATCATGGGGCTAGCGGGAGCCTCAGATACGCAGTATTTT.

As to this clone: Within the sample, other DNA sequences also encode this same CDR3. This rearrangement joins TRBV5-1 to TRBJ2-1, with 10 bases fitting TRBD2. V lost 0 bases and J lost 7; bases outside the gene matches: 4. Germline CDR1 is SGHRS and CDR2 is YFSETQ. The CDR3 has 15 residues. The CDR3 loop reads CASSLAAGGPNEQFF. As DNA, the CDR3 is TGCGCCAGCAGCTTGGCAGCGGGGGGGCCGAATGAGCAGTTCTTC.

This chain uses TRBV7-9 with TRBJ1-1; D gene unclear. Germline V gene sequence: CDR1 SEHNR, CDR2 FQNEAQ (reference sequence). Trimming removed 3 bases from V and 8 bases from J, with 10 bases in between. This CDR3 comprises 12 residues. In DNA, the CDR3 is TGTGCCAGCAGCTTTCTCACTCAGGAAGCTTTCTTT. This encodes CASSFLTQEAFF.

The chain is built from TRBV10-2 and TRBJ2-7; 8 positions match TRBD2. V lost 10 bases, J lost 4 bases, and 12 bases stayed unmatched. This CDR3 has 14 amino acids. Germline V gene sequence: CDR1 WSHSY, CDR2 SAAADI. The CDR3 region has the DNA TGCGCCATAAGTGGGGCGGGAGGAAAGTACGAGCAGTACTTC. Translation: CAISGAGGKYEQYF.

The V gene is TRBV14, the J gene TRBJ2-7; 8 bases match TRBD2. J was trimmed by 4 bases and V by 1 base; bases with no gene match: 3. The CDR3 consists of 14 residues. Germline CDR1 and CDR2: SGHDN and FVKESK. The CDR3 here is CASSQASGGYEQYF. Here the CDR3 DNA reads TGTGCCAGCAGCCAAGCCAGCGGGGGATACGAGCAGTACTTC.